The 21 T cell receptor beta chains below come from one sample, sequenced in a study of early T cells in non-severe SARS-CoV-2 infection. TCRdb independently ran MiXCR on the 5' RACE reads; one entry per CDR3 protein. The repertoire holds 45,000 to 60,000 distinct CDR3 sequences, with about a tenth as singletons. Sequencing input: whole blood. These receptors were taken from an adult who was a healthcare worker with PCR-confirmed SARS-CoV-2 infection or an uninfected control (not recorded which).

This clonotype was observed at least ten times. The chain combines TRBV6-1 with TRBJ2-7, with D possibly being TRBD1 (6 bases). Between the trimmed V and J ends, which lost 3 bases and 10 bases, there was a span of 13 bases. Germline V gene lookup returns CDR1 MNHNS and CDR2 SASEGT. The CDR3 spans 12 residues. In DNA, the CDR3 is TGTGCCAGCAGTGAGAGGGGGATAGTACAGTACTTC. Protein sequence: CASSERGIVQYF.

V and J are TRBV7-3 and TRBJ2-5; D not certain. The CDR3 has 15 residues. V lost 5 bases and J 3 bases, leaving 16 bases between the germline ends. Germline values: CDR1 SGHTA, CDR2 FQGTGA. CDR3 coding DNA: TGTGCCAGCAGCCAAAACCCAGATACTAAAGAGACCCAGTACTTC. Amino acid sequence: CASSQNPDTKETQYF.

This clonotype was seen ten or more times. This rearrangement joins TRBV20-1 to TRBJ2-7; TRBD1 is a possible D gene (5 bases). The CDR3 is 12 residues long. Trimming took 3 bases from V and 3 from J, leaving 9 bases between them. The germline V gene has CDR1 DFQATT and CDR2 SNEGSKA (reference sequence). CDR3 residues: CSARPQGYEQYF. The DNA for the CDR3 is TGCAGTGCTAGGCCGCAGGGCTACGAGCAGTACTTC.

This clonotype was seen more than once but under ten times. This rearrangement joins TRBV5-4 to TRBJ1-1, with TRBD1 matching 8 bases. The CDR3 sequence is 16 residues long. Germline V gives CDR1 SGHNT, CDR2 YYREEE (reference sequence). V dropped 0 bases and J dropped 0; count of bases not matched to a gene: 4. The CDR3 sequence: CASSLGTGSMNTEAFF. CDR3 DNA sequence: TGTGCCAGCAGCTTGGGGACAGGGTCCATGAACACTGAAGCTTTCTTT.

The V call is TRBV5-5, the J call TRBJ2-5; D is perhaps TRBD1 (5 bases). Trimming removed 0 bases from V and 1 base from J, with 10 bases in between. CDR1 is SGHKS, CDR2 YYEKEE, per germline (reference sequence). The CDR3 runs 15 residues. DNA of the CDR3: TGTGCCAGCAGCTTGGCGCGGACACCCCAAGAGACCCAGTACTTC. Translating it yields CASSLARTPQETQYF. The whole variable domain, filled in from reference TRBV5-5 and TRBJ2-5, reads DAGVTQSPTHLIKTRGQQVTLRCSPISGHKSVSWYQQVLGQGPQFIFQYYEKEERGRGNFPDRFSARQFPNYSSELNVNALLLGDSALYLCASSLARTPQETQYFGPGTRLLVL.

CDR3 sequence (DNA): TGTGCCAGCAGTTACGGGATAAGGAGCTCCTACAATGAGCAGTTCTTC. Encoded protein: CASSYGIRSSYNEQFF. The chain has TRBV6-2 or TRBV6-3 and TRBJ2-1; no reliable D call. In germline, CDR1 is MNHEY, CDR2 SVGEGT. V lost 2 bases, J lost 0 bases, and 11 bases lay in between. This CDR3 is 16 amino acids long.

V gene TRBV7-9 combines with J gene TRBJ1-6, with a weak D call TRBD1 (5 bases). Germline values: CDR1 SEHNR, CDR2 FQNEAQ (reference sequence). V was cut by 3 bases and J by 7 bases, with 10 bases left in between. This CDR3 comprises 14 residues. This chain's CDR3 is CASSLGVGNSPLHF. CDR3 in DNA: TGTGCCAGCAGCTTGGGGGTAGGGAATTCACCCCTCCACTTT.

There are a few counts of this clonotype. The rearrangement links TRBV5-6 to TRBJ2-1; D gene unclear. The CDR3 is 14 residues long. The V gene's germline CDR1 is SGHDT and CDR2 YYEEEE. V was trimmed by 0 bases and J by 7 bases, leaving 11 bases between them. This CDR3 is CASSLAGVGNEQFF. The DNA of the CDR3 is TGTGCCAGCAGCTTGGCCGGAGTCGGGAATGAGCAGTTCTTC.

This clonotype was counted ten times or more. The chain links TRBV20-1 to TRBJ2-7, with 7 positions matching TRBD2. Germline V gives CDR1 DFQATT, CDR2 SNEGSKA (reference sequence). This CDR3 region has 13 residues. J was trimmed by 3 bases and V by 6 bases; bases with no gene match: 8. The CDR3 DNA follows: TGCAGTGCCATAAACCGGGGGGACTACGAGCAGTACTTC. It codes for CSAINRGDYEQYF.

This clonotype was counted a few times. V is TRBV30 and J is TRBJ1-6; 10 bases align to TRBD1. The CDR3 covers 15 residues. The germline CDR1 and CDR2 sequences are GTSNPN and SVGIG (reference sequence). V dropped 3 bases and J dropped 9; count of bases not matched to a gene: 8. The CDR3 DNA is TGTGCCTGGAGGGCCTCGGACAGGGGGGTTTCACCCCTCCACTTT. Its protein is CAWRASDRGVSPLHF.

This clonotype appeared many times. CDR3 sequence reads: CASSDRLDNIQYF. The DNA for the CDR3 is TGTGCCAGTAGTGACCGGTTAGACAACATTCAGTACTTC. The chain uses TRBV19 and TRBJ2-4, with D uncertain. This CDR3 region has 13 residues. Trimming left V 5 bases short and J 7 bases short, with 12 bases between. Germline CDR1 is LNHDA and CDR2 is SQIVND (reference sequence).

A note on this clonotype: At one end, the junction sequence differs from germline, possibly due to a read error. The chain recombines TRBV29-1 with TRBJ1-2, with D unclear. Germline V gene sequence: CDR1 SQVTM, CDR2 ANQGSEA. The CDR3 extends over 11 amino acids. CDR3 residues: CSAPFDSGYIF. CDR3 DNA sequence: TGCAGCGCTCCCTTCGACTCTGGCTACATCTTC.

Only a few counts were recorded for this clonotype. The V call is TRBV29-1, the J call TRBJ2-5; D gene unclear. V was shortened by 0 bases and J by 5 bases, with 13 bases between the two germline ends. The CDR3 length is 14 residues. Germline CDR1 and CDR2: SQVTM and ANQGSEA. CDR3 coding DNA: TGCAGCGTTGAAGATCAGTCCTTGGGGGAGACCCAGTACTTC. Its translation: CSVEDQSLGETQYF. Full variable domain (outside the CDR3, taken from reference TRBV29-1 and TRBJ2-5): SAVISQKPSRDICQRGTSLTIQCQVDSQVTMMFWYRQQPGQSLTLIATANQGSEATYESGFVIDKFPISRPNLTFSTLTVSNMSPEDSSIYLCSVEDQSLGETQYFGPGTRLLVL.

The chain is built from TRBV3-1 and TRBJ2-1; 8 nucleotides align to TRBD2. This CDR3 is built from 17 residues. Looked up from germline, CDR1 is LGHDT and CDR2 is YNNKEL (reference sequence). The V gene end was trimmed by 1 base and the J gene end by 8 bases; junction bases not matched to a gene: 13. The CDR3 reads CASSQGERGPFNDEQFF. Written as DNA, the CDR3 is TGTGCCAGCAGCCAAGGGGAGCGGGGGCCCTTCAACGATGAGCAGTTCTTC.

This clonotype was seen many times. The CDR3 reads CASSPDRGSYGYTF. The CDR3 nucleotides read TGCGCCAGCAGCCCCGATCGGGGAAGCTATGGCTACACCTTC. The V gene is TRBV5-1, the J gene TRBJ1-2; D not resolved. The CDR3 runs to 14 residues. V dropped 4 bases and J dropped 4 bases, with 14 bases sitting between them. The germline V gene has CDR1 SGHRS and CDR2 YFSETQ.

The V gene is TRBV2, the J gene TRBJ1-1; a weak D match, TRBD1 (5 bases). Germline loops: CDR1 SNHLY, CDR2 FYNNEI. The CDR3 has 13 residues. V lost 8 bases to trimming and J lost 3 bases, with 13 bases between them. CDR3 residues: CASGAGPHTEAFF. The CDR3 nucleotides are TGTGCCAGCGGGGCGGGGCCCCACACTGAAGCTTTCTTT.

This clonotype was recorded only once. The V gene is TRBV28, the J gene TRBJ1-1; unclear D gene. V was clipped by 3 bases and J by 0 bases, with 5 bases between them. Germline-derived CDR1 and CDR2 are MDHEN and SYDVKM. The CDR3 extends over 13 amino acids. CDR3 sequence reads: CASSFRMNTEAFF. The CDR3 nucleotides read TGTGCCAGCAGTTTCCGGATGAACACTGAAGCTTTCTTT. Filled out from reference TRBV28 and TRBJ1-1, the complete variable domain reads DVKVTQSSRYLVKRTGEKVFLECVQDMDHENMFWYRQDPGLGLRLIYFSYDVKMKEKGDIPEGYSVSREKKERFSLILESASTNQTSMYLCASSFRMNTEAFFGQGTRLTVV.

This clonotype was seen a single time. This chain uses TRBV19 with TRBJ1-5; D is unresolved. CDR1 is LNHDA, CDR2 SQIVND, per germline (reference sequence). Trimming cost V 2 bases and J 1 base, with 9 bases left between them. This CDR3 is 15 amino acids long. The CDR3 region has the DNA TGTGCCAGTAGTATATTTTTGGACAGCAATCAGCCCCAGCATTTT. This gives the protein CASSIFLDSNQPQHF.

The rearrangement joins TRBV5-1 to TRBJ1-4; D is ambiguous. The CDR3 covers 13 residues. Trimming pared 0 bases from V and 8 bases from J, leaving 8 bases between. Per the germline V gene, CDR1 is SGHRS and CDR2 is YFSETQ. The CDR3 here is CASSLDSLEKLFF. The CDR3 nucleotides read TGCGCCAGCAGCTTGGATTCCTTGGAAAAACTGTTTTTT. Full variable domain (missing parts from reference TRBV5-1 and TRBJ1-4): KAGVTQTPRYLIKTRGQQVTLSCSPISGHRSVSWYQQTPGQGLQFLFEYFSETQRNKGNFPGRFSGRQFSNSRSEMNVSTLELGDSALYLCASSLDSLEKLFFGSGTQLSVL.

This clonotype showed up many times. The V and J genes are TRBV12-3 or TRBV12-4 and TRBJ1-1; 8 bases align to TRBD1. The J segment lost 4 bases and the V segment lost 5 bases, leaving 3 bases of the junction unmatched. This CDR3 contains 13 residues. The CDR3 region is CASSQTGGTEAFF. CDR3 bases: TGTGCCAGCAGTCAAACAGGGGGCACTGAAGCTTTCTTT.

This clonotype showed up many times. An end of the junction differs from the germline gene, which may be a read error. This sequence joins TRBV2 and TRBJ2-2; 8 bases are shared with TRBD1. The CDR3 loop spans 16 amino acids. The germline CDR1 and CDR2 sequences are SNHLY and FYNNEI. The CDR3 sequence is CASSFQGALNAGELFF. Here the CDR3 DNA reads TGTGCCAGCAGTTTCCAGGGGGCCCTGAACGCCGGGGAGCTGTTTTTT.